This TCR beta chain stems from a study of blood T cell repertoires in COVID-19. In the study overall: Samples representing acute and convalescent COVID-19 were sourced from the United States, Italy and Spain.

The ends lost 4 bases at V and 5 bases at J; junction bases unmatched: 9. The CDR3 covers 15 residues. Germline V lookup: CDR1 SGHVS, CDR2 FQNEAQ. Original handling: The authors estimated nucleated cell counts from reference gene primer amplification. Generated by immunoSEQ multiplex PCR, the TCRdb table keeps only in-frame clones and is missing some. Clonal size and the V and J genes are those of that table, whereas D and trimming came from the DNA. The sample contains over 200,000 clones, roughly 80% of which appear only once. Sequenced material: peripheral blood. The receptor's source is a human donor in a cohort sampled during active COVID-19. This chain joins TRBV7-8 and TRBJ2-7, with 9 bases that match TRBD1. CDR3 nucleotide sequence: TGTGCCAGCAGCTCCCGGGACAGGGTTTTCAACGAGCAGTACTTC. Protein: CASSSRDRVFNEQYF.